Listed below are T cell receptor beta chains from one sample, sequenced in a study of T cell repertoires in aging, cancer and after chemotherapy. TCRdb re-analysed the multiplex PCR reads in MiXCR, keeping a single row per CDR3 protein. The table lists some 4,300 distinct CDR3 sequences, around a quarter of them singletons. Sequencing was carried out using blood. The receptors come from a human donor with a blood cancer. The CDR3 runs from the conserved cysteine through the conserved F or W. A D gene is named only where the DNA matches it firmly. Not every row has a clone size; where given, it reads once, few, many or a size class.

NA,TRBJ2-7,NA,TRBV6-2/TRBV6-3,TGTGCCAGCAGTTACCCTTACACAGAAGCCTACGAGCAGTACTTC,CASSYPYTEAYEQYF
NA,TRBJ2-1,NA,TRBV6-5,TGTGCCAGCAGACCCCCCGTCCCCGGCAACAATGAGCAGTTCTTC,CASRPPVPGNNEQFF
TRBD2,TRBJ2-3,few,TRBV28,TGTGCCAGCAGTCCCCCTAGCGGCCTCACAGATACGCAGTATTTT,CASSPPSGLTDTQYF
NA,TRBJ2-3,NA,TRBV11-2,TGTGCCAGCAGCTTTCCTGCTAGCACAGATACGCAGTATTTT,CASSFPASTDTQYF
NA,TRBJ1-6,few,TRBV6-1,TGTGCCAGCCGGGGTTCCATGGGGAGGGATTCACCCCTCCACTTT,CASRGSMGRDSPLHF
NA,TRBJ1-1,NA,TRBV6-2/TRBV6-3,TGTGCCAGCAGTTACGTGGGGGCGGACACTGAAGCTTTCTTT,CASSYVGADTEAFF
NA,TRBJ2-3,NA,TRBV28,TGTGCCAGCAGTTTAGGGTCCAAGCTCTTTACGCAGTATTTT,CASSLGSKLFTQYF
NA,TRBJ1-4,NA,TRBV12-3/TRBV12-4,TGTGCCAGCAGTTGGTGGAGAGGCTCTTTGGTCAATGAAAAACTGTTTTTT,CASSWWRGSLVNEKLFF
NA,TRBJ2-6,medium-sized,TRBV5-4,TGTGCCAGCAGCTTTTCTGGGGCCAACGTCCTGACTTTC,CASSFSGANVLTF
TRBD2,TRBJ2-5,few,TRBV19,TGTGCCGTTAGCGGGGGTAGTCAAGAGACCCAGTACTTC,CAVSGGSQETQYF
TRBD1,TRBJ2-1,medium-sized,TRBV7-2,TGTGCCAGCACGAAGGACAGGTCTCCCACGAATTGGTTCTTC,CASTKDRSPTNWFF
NA,TRBJ1-1,once,TRBV14,TGTGCCAGCAGCCAGGAAAAGGAACTCTTGAACACTGAAGCTTTCTTT,CASSQEKELLNTEAFF
NA,TRBJ2-5,medium-sized,TRBV27,TGTGCCAGCAGTATGGTGACCCAGTACTTC,CASSMVTQYF
TRBD1,TRBJ2-1,few,TRBV5-1,TGCGCCAGCAGCGCCCCTTCAAGGACAGGGGGCTTTGAGCAGTTCTTC,CASSAPSRTGGFEQFF
NA,TRBJ1-5,few,TRBV7-2,TGTGCCAGCAGCTTAGCTGACGAGCAGCCCCAGCATTTT,CASSLADEQPQHF
TRBD2,TRBJ2-3,few,TRBV12-3/TRBV12-4,TGTGCCAGCAGTCGGGGGGGGGATACGCAGTATTTT,CASSRGGDTQYF
NA,TRBJ1-6,NA,TRBV19,TGTGCCAGTAGTCTACCTTCGGGCACCAGCTATAATTCACCCCTCCACTTT,CASSLPSGTSYNSPLHF
TRBD1,TRBJ1-6,NA,TRBV7-2,TGTGCCAGCAGCTTGGGACAGCAGGGGTCACCCCTCCACTTT,CASSLGQQGSPLHF
NA,TRBJ2-5,NA,TRBV7-2,TGTGCCAGCAGCCCCCGGGACACACAACCCTGGGAGACCCAGTACTTC,CASSPRDTQPWETQYF
NA,TRBJ2-5,few,TRBV7-6,TGTGCCAGCAGCTTAGGTCTAGTCTTGGAAGAGACCCAGTACTTC,CASSLGLVLEETQYF
NA,TRBJ2-1,NA,TRBV19,TGTGCCAGTAGTATAAGCCGGGGGTTCCGGGACTCTCATGAGCAGTTCTTC,CASSISRGFRDSHEQFF
NA,TRBJ1-5,NA,TRBV27,TGTGCCAGCAGTTGGAAGCGCGATCAGCCCCAGCATTTT,CASSWKRDQPQHF
NA,TRBJ1-6,few,TRBV15,TGTGCCACCAGCATCCTCCTCGACACACCCCTCCACTTT,CATSILLDTPLHF
NA,TRBJ1-1,NA,TRBV19,TGTGCCAGTAGTCCCCCGGGGAACACTGAAACTTTCTTT,CASSPPGNTETFF
NA,TRBJ2-7,NA,TRBV18,TGTGTCAGCTCAACCCGCGACAGTTACGAGCAGTACTTC,CVSSTRDSYEQYF
TRBD2,TRBJ2-5,few,TRBV14,TGTGCCAGCAGCCAGGCGGTTTGGGAAGCTAGCGGGAAGGAGACCCAGTACTTC,CASSQAVWEASGKETQYF
NA,TRBJ1-2,NA,TRBV9,TGTGCCAGCAGCGTAGACCCCGCTAACTATGGCTACACCTTC,CASSVDPANYGYTF
NA,TRBJ2-5,few,TRBV5-6,TGTGCCAGCAGCCTGCCTGGGGGCGTAGTCCAAGAGACCCAGTACTTC,CASSLPGGVVQETQYF
TRBD1,TRBJ2-2,medium-sized,TRBV19,TGTGCCAGTCAAAGGACAGGGATCGGGGAGCTGTTTTTT,CASQRTGIGELFF
TRBD1,TRBJ1-2,NA,TRBV20-1,TGCAGTGCTAAGGGGGACAGGGGAACTGCTAACTATGGCTACACCTTC,CSAKGDRGTANYGYTF
TRBD1,TRBJ1-2,medium-sized,TRBV6-6,TGTGCCAGCAGTCACCCTCCCGGGACAGGTAGCGGCTACACCTTC,CASSHPPGTGSGYTF
NA,TRBJ2-7,few,TRBV13,TGTGCCAGCAGACGCGGGACAGCCAGCTACGAGCAGTACTTC,CASRRGTASYEQYF
NA,TRBJ2-1,NA,TRBV28,TGTGCCAGCACCCCGGGACGCAAATACAATGAGCAGTTCTTC,CASTPGRKYNEQFF
NA,TRBJ2-5,NA,TRBV6-2/TRBV6-3,TGTGCCAGCAGTTACTTCCGGGCCCCAAGGCAAGAGACCCAGTACTTC,CASSYFRAPRQETQYF
NA,TRBJ2-1,few,TRBV20-1,TGCAGTGCTGCATACAATGAGCAGTTCTTC,CSAAYNEQFF
NA,TRBJ2-1,NA,TRBV7-3,TGTGCCAGCAGCTTACTAGGAATGGCGGATGAGCAGTTCTTC,CASSLLGMADEQFF
TRBD2,TRBJ2-1,few,TRBV15,TGTGCCACCAGCAGAGACGGTGGACTAGCGGGAGGCAATGAGCAGTTCTTC,CATSRDGGLAGGNEQFF
TRBD1,TRBJ2-1,medium-sized,TRBV6-6,TGTGCCAGCAGTACTTGGGGACAGTACAATGAGCAGTTCTTC,CASSTWGQYNEQFF
NA,TRBJ1-2,few,TRBV19,TGTGCCAGTATGGGGGTCACAGCGTTGCATGGCTACACCTTC,CASMGVTALHGYTF
NA,TRBJ2-1,NA,TRBV5-6,TGTGCCAGCAGCTTGTCAGGGACTCCCTACAATGAGCAGTTCTTC,CASSLSGTPYNEQFF
NA,TRBJ2-1,few,TRBV6-5,TGTGCCAGCAGTTACTCGGGTAGCGACGAGCAGTTCTTC,CASSYSGSDEQFF